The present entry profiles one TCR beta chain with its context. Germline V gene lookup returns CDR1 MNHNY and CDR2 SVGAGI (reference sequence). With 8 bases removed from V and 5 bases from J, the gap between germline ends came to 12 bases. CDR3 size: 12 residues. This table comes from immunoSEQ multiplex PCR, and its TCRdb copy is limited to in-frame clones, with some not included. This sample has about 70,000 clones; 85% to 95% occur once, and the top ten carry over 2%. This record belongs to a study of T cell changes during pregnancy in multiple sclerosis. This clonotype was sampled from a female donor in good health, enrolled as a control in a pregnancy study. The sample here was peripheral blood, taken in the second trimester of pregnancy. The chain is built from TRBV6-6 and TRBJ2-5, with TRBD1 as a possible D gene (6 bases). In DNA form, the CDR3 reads TGTGCCAGCGGGGACAATAGGGAGACCCAGTACTTC. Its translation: CASGDNRETQYF.